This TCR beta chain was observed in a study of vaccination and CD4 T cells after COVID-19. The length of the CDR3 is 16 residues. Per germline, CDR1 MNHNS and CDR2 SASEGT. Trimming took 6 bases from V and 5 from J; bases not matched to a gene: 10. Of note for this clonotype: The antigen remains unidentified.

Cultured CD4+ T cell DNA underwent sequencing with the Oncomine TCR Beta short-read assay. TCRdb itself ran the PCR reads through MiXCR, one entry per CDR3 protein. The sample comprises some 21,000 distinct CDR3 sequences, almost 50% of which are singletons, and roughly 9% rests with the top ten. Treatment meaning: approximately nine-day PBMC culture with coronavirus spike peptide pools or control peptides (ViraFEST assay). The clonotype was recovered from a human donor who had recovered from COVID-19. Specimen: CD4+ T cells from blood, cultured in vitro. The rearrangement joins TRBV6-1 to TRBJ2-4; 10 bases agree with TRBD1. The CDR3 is CASSLGPGQGENIQYF. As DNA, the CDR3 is TGTGCCAGCAGCCTTGGCCCTGGACAGGGGGAAAACATTCAGTACTTC.